A selection of T cell receptor beta chains follows, all from one sample in a study of blood T cell repertoires in COVID-19. The protocol was immunoSEQ multiplex PCR, while the TCRdb copy is restricted to in-frame clones and leaves out a portion. The sample contains tens of thousands of clones, approximately 78% of which appear only once. Material for sequencing was peripheral blood. These receptors were collected from a human donor in a cohort sampled during active or convalescent COVID-19. Both conserved end residues are part of each CDR3. A D gene is named only where the DNA matches it firmly. Some rows have no size entry. The others give once, few or many, or a class for an expanded clone.

V	D	size	J	CDR3	DNA
TRBV13	TRBD1	NA	TRBJ2-2	CASSSTRGRLAGELFF	TGTGCCAGCAGCTCTACCAGGGGGCGCTTGGCCGGGGAGCTGTTTTTT
TRBV5-1	NA	NA	TRBJ1-1	CASSLSGHQDTEAFF	TGCGCCAGCAGCTTGTCCGGACATCAAGACACTGAAGCTTTCTTT
TRBV29-1	NA	NA	TRBJ2-2	CSVAQNTGELFF	TGCAGCGTTGCACAGAACACCGGGGAGCTGTTTTTT
TRBV19	NA	NA	TRBJ1-2	CATAQAGGYTF	TGTGCCACCGCTCAAGCGGGCGGCTACACCTTC
TRBV7-2	NA	NA	TRBJ1-5	CASSRAGGSNQPQHF	TGTGCCAGCAGCCGTGCTGGAGGAAGCAATCAGCCCCAGCATTTT
TRBV7-9	TRBD1	medium-sized	TRBJ1-2	CASSLSGTGNGYTF	TGTGCCAGCAGCTTATCCGGGACAGGGAACGGCTACACCTTC
TRBV6-5	NA	NA	TRBJ1-4	CASTPGGANNEKLFF	TGTGCCAGCACGCCCGGGGGGGCGAATAATGAAAAACTGTTTTTT
TRBV9	NA	NA	TRBJ2-7	CASSVVETSYEQYF	TGTGCCAGCAGCGTAGTTGAGACATCCTACGAGCAGTACTTC
TRBV7-3	NA	NA	TRBJ2-2	CASSLEAGELFF	TGTGCCAGCAGCTTAGAGGCCGGGGAGCTGTTTTTT
TRBV29-1	TRBD1	NA	TRBJ1-5	CSVGTGVGQPQHF	TGCAGCGTCGGGACAGGGGTCGGTCAGCCCCAGCATTTT
TRBV7-2	TRBD1	few	TRBJ1-5	CASSPGQGGGNQPQHF	TGTGCCAGCAGCCCCGGACAGGGTGGGGGCAATCAGCCCCAGCATTTT
TRBV11-3	TRBD2	NA	TRBJ2-2	CASSPFSSGGPRGGELFF	TGTGCCAGCAGCCCCTTTTCTAGCGGGGGGCCCCGAGGCGGGGAGCTGTTTTTT
TRBV7-9	NA	medium-sized	TRBJ2-7	CASSLSSGGFEQYF	TGTGCCAGCAGCTTAAGTTCGGGGGGCTTCGAGCAGTACTTC
TRBV25-1	TRBD1	NA	TRBJ2-2	CASSGQGSRTGELFF	TGTGCCAGCAGTGGACAGGGTAGTAGAACCGGGGAGCTGTTTTTT
TRBV18	TRBD2	few	TRBJ2-7	CASSPNSGVGEQYF	TGTGCCAGCTCACCAAATAGCGGGGTAGGCGAGCAGTACTTC
TRBV9	TRBD2	NA	TRBJ2-1	CASSVASGGHNEQFF	TGTGCCAGCAGCGTAGCCAGCGGGGGGCACAATGAGCAGTTCTTC
TRBV5-1	NA	NA	TRBJ1-4	CASSLFEVDRLNEKLFF	TGCGCCAGCAGCTTGTTTGAGGTCGACAGGCTTAATGAAAAACTGTTTTTT
TRBV5-4	TRBD1	NA	TRBJ1-4	CASSTSGGAGEKLFF	TGTGCCAGCAGCACCTCAGGGGGCGCAGGTGAAAAACTGTTTTTT
TRBV15	TRBD1	NA	TRBJ2-2	CATSRPGTGGETGELFF	TGTGCCACCAGCAGACCCGGGACAGGGGGGGAAACCGGGGAGCTGTTTTTT
TRBV7-2	TRBD2	few	TRBJ2-5	CASSFPTGGGETQYF	TGTGCCAGCAGCTTTCCGACGGGGGGTGGGGAGACCCAGTACTTC
TRBV29-1	NA	NA	TRBJ2-1	CSVDKTGLAYNEQFF	TGCAGCGTTGATAAAACAGGTTTGGCCTACAATGAGCAGTTCTTC
TRBV10-3	TRBD2	NA	TRBJ2-3	CAIGERGVTDTQYF	TGTGCCATCGGGGAACGGGGGGTGACAGATACGCAGTATTTT
TRBV27	NA	NA	TRBJ2-7	CASSLGGVAYEQYF	TGTGCCAGCAGTTTGGGCGGGGTCGCCTACGAGCAGTACTTC
TRBV6-4	TRBD2	NA	TRBJ2-7	CASSDSASGGHEQYF	TGTGCCAGCAGTGACTCGGCTAGCGGGGGCCACGAGCAGTACTTC
TRBV14	TRBD1	NA	TRBJ2-2	CASSQDRDSSGELFF	TGTGCCAGCAGCCAAGATCGGGACAGCAGCGGGGAGCTGTTTTTT
TRBV18	NA	medium-sized	TRBJ1-1	CASSPTIMNTEAFF	TGTGCCAGCTCACCTACTATCATGAACACTGAAGCTTTCTTT
TRBV25-1	TRBD1	once	TRBJ1-4	CASSWDSQGNEKLFF	TGTGCCAGCAGTTGGGACAGTCAGGGTAATGAAAAACTGTTTTTT
TRBV5-6	NA	once	TRBJ2-3	CASSLVWGQTDTQYF	TGTGCCAGCAGCTTGGTATGGGGGCAGACAGATACGCAGTATTTT
TRBV27	TRBD1	once	TRBJ1-6	CASSHGQGASPLHF	TGTGCCAGCAGCCATGGACAGGGCGCCTCACCCCTCCACTTT
TRBV2	NA	NA	TRBJ1-1	CASSEGQGYTEAFF	TGTGCCAGCAGTGAGGGCCAGGGGTACACTGAAGCTTTCTTT
TRBV11-2	NA	NA	TRBJ1-6	CASRVGGANPPLHF	TGTGCCAGCAGGGTGGGGGGGGCCAATCCACCCCTCCACTTT
TRBV7-8	TRBD1	NA	TRBJ1-1	CASRDSLDRGGTEAFF	TGTGCCAGCAGGGATTCTTTAGACAGGGGAGGGACTGAAGCTTTCTTT
TRBV18	NA	NA	TRBJ2-3	CASSPAIHGGLATDTQYF	TGTGCCAGCTCACCAGCCATCCACGGGGGGCTTGCCACAGATACGCAGTATTTT
TRBV6-2/TRBV6-3	TRBD2	NA	TRBJ2-7	CASSYTSGGIYEQYF	TGTGCCAGCAGTTACACTAGCGGGGGGATCTACGAGCAGTACTTC
TRBV14	NA	once	TRBJ2-7	CASSQAGNEQYF	TGTGCCAGCAGCCAAGCCGGGAACGAGCAGTACTTC
TRBV7-8	TRBD1	NA	TRBJ1-6	CASSFGTGVNSPLHF	TGTGCCAGCAGCTTCGGGACAGGGGTAAATTCACCCCTCCACTTT
TRBV6-5	TRBD1	NA	TRBJ1-1	CASSYGQGALDTEAFF	TGTGCCAGCAGTTACGGACAGGGGGCTCTAGACACTGAAGCTTTCTTT
TRBV10-3	NA	NA	TRBJ1-1	CAINKNQGNTEAFF	TGTGCCATCAACAAAAACCAGGGGAACACTGAAGCTTTCTTT
TRBV7-2	TRBD1	NA	TRBJ1-5	CASSSEGASQPQHF	TGTGCCAGCAGCTCTGAGGGGGCGAGTCAGCCCCAGCATTTT
TRBV6-8	NA	NA	TRBJ2-5	CASSCPPLMHQETQYF	TGTGCCAGCAGTTGCCCCCCCCTAATGCACCAAGAGACCCAGTACTTC
TRBV6-5	NA	NA	TRBJ2-7	CASSLRGYFVEQYF	TGTGCCAGCAGCCTACGGGGGTACTTCGTTGAGCAGTACTTC
TRBV6-5	NA	NA	TRBJ1-1	CASLRGGSMEAFF	TGTGCCAGTCTTAGGGGGGGCAGCATGGAAGCTTTCTTT
TRBV7-9	NA	NA	TRBJ1-6	CASSLEKNSPLHF	TGTGCCAGCAGCTTGGAGAAGAATTCACCCCTCCACTTT
TRBV19	NA	NA	TRBJ1-1	CASSTPGLVTEAFF	TGTGCCAGTAGTACCCCGGGGTTGGTCACTGAAGCTTTCTTT
TRBV10-1	TRBD1	NA	TRBJ1-1	CARTRGTREAFF	TGCGCCAGAACCAGGGGGACCCGTGAAGCTTTCTTT
TRBV5-1	TRBD1	NA	TRBJ1-2	CASSLGGQGDYGYTF	TGCGCCAGCAGCTTGGGGGGACAGGGTGACTATGGCTACACCTTC
TRBV29-1	NA	NA	TRBJ1-1	CSVRRGAPTEAFF	TGCAGCGTTAGGCGGGGGGCGCCCACTGAAGCTTTCTTT
TRBV7-2	TRBD1	once	TRBJ2-6	CASSVGTGLGANVLTF	TGTGCCAGCAGCGTCGGGACAGGGTTAGGGGCCAACGTCCTGACTTTC
TRBV27	NA	NA	TRBJ2-1	CASSPPAGRNEQFF	TGTGCCAGCAGCCCCCCCGCAGGGCGCAATGAGCAGTTCTTC
TRBV20-1	NA	few	TRBJ2-7	CSARSGHEQYF	TGCAGTGCTAGGAGTGGGCACGAGCAGTACTTC
TRBV3-1/TRBV3-2	TRBD1	NA	TRBJ2-6	CASSQRQGSGANVLTF	TGTGCCAGCAGCCAAAGACAGGGATCTGGGGCCAACGTCCTGACTTTC
TRBV6-2/TRBV6-3	NA	few	TRBJ1-5	CASSDLTGIGNQPQHF	TGTGCCAGCAGTGACCTAACAGGGATCGGCAATCAGCCCCAGCATTTT
TRBV9	NA	NA	TRBJ2-5	CASSVATNRQETQYF	TGTGCCAGCAGCGTAGCTACGAACAGGCAAGAGACCCAGTACTTC
TRBV29-1	NA	few	TRBJ2-5	CSVPITSIETQYF	TGCAGCGTCCCTATCACTAGCATAGAGACCCAGTACTTC
TRBV6-5	TRBD2	NA	TRBJ2-1	CASSFSGGSVEQFF	TGTGCCAGCAGTTTTAGCGGGGGTAGTGTTGAGCAGTTCTTC